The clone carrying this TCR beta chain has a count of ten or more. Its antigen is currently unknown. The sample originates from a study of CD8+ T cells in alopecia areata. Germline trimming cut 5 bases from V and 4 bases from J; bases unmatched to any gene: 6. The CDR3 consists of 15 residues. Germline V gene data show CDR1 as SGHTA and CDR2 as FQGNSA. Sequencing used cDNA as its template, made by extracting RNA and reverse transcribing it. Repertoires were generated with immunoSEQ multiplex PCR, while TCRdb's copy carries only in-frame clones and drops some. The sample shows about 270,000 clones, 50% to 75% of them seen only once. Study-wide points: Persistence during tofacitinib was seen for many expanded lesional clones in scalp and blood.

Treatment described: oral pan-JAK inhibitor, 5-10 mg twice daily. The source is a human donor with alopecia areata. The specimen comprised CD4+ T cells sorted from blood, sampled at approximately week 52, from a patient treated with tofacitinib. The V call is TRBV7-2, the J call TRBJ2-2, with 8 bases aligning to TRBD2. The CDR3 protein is CASSPGGAGTGELFF. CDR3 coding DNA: TGTGCCAGCAGCCCCGGGGGGGCGGGCACCGGGGAGCTGTTTTTT.